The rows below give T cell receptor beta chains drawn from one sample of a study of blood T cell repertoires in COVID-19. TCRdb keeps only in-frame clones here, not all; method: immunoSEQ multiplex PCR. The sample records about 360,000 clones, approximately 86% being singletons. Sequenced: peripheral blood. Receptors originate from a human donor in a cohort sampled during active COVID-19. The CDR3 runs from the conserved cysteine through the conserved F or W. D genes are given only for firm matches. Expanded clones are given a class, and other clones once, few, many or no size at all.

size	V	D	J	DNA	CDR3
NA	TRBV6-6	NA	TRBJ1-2	TGTGCCAGCAGTTACGGGGAGGGCGAAAACTATGGCTACACCTTC	CASSYGEGENYGYTF
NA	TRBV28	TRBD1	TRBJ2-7	TGTGCCAGCAGTTTATTAGGACAGGGTGTCCACGAGCAGTACTTC	CASSLLGQGVHEQYF
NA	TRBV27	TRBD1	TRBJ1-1	TGTGCCAGCAGCCAGACAGGGGACACTGAAGCTTTCTTT	CASSQTGDTEAFF
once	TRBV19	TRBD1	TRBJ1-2	TGTGCCAGTAGTTCCCGGGACAGCCCCTATGGCTACACCTTC	CASSSRDSPYGYTF
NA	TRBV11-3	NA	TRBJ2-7	TGTGCCAGCAGCTTAGAGTCGTCCTACGAGCAGTACTTC	CASSLESSYEQYF
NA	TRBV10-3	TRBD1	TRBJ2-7	TGTGCCATCAGTGTTGGTGGGGACAGGGACGAGCAGTACTTC	CAISVGGDRDEQYF
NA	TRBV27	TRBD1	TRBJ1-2	TGTGCCAGCAGTCCAGACAGGGCCTTTAGCTATGGCTACACCTTC	CASSPDRAFSYGYTF
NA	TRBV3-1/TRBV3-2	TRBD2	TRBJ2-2	TGTGCCAGCAGCCCTGGGACTAGCGGGGGGATCAACACCGGGGAGCTGTTTTTT	CASSPGTSGGINTGELFF
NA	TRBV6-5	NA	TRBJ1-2	TGTGCCAGCAGGAGCACAGGGTATCGGAACTATGGCTACACCTTC	CASRSTGYRNYGYTF
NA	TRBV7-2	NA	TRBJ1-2	TGTGCCAGCAGCCCCCGGGACTACGGACGTGGCTACACCTTC	CASSPRDYGRGYTF
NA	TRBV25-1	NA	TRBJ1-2	TGTGCCAGCAGTGAACTAGGGGAGGGGAGGTATGGCTACACCTTC	CASSELGEGRYGYTF
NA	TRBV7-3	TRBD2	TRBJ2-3	TGTGCCAGCAGCCCCGAAGAAGCGGGGGGGCGGGATACGCAGTATTTT	CASSPEEAGGRDTQYF
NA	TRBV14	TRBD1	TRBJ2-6	TGTGCCAGCAGCCATTGGGACAGGGGAAGCTCTGGGGCCAACGTCCTGACTTTC	CASSHWDRGSSGANVLTF
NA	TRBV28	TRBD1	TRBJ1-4	TGTGCCAGCGGGCTACGACAGGGGGTGGGCGAAAAACTGTTTTTT	CASGLRQGVGEKLFF
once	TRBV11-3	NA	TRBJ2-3	TGTGCCAGCAGCTTAGCCGCTAGCGCAGATACGCAGTATTTT	CASSLAASADTQYF
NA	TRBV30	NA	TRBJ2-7	TGTGCCTGGAGGGCCCCCCGCAGGGGTCCGTTTGGCGAGCAGTACTTC	CAWRAPRRGPFGEQYF
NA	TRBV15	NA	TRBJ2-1	TGTGCCACCAGCAGACTCCCAGCGGACTCCTACAATGAGCAGTTCTTC	CATSRLPADSYNEQFF
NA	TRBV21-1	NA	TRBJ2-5	TGTGCCAGCAGCGCCCAGAGGCAAGAGACCCAGTACTTC	CASSAQRQETQYF
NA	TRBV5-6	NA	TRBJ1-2	TGTGCCAGCAGCCTGGCCTCGACATATAATCACTATGGCTACACCTTC	CASSLASTYNHYGYTF